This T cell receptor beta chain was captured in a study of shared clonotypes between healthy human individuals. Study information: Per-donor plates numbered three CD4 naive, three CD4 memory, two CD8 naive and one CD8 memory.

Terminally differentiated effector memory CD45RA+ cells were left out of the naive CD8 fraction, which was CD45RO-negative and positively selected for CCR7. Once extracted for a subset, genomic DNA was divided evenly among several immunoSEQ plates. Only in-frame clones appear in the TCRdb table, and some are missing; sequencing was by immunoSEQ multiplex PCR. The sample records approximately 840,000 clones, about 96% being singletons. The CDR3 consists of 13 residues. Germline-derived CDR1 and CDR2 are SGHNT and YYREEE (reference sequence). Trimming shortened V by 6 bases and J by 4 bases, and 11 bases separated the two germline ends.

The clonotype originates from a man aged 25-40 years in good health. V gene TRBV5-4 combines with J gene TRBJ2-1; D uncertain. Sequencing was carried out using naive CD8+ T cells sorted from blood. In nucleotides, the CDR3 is TGTGCCAGCAACCAGCGCAATTACAATGAGCAGTTCTTC. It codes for CASNQRNYNEQFF.